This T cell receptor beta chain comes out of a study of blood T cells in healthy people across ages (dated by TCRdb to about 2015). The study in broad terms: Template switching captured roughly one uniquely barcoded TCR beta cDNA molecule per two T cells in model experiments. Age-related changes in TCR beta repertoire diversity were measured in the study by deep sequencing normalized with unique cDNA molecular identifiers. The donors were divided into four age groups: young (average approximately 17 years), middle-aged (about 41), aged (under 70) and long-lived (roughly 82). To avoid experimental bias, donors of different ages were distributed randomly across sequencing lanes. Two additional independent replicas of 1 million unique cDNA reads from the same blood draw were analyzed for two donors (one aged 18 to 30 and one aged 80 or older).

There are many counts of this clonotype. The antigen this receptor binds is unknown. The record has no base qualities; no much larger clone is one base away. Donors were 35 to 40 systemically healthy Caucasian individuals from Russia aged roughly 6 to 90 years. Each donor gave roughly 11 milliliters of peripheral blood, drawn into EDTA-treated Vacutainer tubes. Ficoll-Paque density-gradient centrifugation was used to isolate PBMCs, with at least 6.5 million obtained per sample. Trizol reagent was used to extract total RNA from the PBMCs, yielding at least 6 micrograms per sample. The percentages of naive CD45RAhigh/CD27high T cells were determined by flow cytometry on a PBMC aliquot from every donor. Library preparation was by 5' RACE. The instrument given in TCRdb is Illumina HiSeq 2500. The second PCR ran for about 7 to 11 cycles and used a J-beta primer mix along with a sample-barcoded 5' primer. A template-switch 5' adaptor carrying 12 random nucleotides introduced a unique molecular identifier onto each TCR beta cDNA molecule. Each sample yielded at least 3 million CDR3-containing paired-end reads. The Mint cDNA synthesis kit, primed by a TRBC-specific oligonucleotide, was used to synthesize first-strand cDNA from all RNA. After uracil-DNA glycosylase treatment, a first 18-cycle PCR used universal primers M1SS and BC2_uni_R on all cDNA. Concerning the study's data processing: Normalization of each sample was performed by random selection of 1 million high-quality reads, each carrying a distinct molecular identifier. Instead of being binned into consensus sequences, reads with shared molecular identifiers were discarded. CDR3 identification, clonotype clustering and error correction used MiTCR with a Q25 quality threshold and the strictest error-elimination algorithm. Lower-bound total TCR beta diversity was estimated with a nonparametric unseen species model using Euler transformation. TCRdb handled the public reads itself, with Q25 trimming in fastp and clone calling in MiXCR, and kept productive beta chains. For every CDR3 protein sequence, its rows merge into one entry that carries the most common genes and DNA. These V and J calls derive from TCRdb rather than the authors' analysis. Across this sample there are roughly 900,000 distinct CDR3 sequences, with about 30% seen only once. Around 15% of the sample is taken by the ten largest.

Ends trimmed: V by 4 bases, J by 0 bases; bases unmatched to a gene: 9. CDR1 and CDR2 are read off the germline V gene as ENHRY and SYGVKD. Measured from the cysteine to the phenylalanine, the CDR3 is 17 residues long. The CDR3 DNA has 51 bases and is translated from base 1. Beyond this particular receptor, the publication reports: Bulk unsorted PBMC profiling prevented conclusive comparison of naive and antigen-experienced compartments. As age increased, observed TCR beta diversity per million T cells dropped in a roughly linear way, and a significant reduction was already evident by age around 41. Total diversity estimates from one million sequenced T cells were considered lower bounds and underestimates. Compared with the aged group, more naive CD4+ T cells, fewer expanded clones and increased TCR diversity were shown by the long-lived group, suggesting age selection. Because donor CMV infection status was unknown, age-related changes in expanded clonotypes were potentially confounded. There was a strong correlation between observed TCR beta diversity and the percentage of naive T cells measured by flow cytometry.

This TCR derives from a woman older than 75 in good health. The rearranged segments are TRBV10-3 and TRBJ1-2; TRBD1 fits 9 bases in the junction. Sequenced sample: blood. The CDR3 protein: CAISGDPGTGTNYGYTF. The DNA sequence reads TGTGCCATCAGTGGAGACCCCGGGACAGGGACTAACTATGGCTACACCTTC.